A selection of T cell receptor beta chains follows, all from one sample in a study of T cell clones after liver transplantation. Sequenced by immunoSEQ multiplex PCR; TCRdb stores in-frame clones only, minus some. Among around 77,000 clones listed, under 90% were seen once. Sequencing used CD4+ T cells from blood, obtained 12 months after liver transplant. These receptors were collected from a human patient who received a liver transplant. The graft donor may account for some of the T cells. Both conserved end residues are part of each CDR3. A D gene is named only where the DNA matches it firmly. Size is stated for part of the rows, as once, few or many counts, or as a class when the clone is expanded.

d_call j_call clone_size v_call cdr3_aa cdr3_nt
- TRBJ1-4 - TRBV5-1 CASRPDRLTNEKLFF TGCGCCAGCAGACCAGACAGGCTAACTAATGAAAAACTGTTTTTT
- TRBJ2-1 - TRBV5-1 CASSLMRPNYNEQFF TGCGCCAGCAGCTTGATGCGGCCTAACTACAATGAGCAGTTCTTC
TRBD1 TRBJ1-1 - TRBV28 CASSVPGQGLVTEAFF TGTGCCAGCAGCGTCCCGGGACAGGGTTTGGTAACTGAAGCTTTCTTT
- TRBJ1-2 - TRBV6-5 CASRRDMAFGYTF TGTGCCAGCAGGAGGGACATGGCTTTTGGCTACACCTTC
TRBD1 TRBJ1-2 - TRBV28 CASGSGTGNGYTF TGTGCCAGCGGATCCGGGACAGGGAATGGCTACACCTTC
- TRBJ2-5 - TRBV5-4 CASSLAGQGYGETQYF TGTGCCAGCAGCTTGGCCGGCCAGGGTTATGGGGAGACCCAGTACTTC
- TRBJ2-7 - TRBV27 CASSFRDSPGEQYF TGTGCCAGCAGTTTCCGGGACTCCCCGGGGGAGCAGTACTTC
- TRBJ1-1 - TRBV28 CATWENTEAFF TGTGCCACTTGGGAGAACACTGAAGCTTTCTTT
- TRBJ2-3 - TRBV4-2 CASSQGRGTDTQYF TGTGCCAGCAGCCAAGGAAGAGGCACAGATACGCAGTATTTT
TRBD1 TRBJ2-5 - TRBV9 CASSVVGTGDQETQYF TGTGCCAGCAGCGTAGTTGGGACAGGAGACCAAGAGACCCAGTACTTC
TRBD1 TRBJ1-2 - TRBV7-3 CASSPDRALGYTF TGTGCCAGCAGCCCGGACAGGGCCTTAGGCTACACCTTC
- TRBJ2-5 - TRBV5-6 CASSLKGNQETQYF TGTGCCAGCAGCTTGAAGGGAAACCAAGAGACCCAGTACTTC
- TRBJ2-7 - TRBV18 CASSPRWSGALIRSSYEQYF TGTGCCAGCTCACCACGGTGGTCAGGGGCCTTGATACGAAGCTCCTACGAGCAGTACTTC
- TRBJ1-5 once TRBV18 CASSRSTGAGNQPQHF TGTGCCAGCTCCAGGTCGACGGGGGCCGGGAATCAGCCCCAGCATTTT
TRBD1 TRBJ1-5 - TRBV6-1 CASSIGQGNQPQHF TGTGCCAGCAGTATCGGACAGGGCAATCAGCCCCAGCATTTT
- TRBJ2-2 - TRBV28 CASLTGGHHTGELFF TGTGCCAGTTTAACCGGGGGACACCACACCGGGGAGCTGTTTTTT
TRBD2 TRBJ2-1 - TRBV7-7 CASSSLAVSYNEQFF TGTGCTAGCAGTTCTCTAGCGGTCTCCTACAATGAGCAGTTCTTC
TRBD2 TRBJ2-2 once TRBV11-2 CASSLQAGGPETGELFF TGTGCCAGCAGCTTACAAGCGGGAGGGCCGGAGACCGGGGAGCTGTTTTTT
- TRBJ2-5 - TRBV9 CASSSGTLNTETQYF TGTGCCAGCAGCTCCGGGACCCTCAACACGGAAACCCAGTACTTC
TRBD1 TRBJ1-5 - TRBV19 CASSGQGFGQPQHF TGTGCCAGTAGTGGACAGGGGTTCGGTCAGCCCCAGCATTTT
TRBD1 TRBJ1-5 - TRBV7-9 CASSLEQGGQPQHF TGTGCCAGCAGCTTAGAACAGGGGGGGCAGCCCCAGCATTTT
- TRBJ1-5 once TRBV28 CASSPSGQYNQPQHF TGTGCCAGCAGTCCGTCTGGACAGTATAATCAGCCCCAGCATTTT
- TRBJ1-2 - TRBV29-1 CSVEPPGREGYTF TGCAGCGTTGAACCTCCCGGCCGAGAAGGCTACACCTTC
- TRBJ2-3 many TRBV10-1 CASSPGTTTTQYF TGCGCCAGCAGCCCCGGTACGACTACTACGCAGTATTTT
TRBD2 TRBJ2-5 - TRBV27 CASSPTRLAGVEYF TGTGCCAGCAGTCCGACCCGACTAGCGGGAGTGGAGTACTTC
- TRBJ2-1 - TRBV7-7 CASSLAASANEQFF TGTGCTAGCAGCTTAGCGGCTAGCGCCAATGAGCAGTTCTTC
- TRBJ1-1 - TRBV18 CASSPQTPNTEAFF TGTGCCAGCTCACCGCAGACACCGAACACTGAAGCTTTCTTT
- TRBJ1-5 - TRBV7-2 CASSLRTAISQPQHF TGTGCCAGCAGCCTCCGGACAGCCATTTCACAGCCCCAGCATTTT
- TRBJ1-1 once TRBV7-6 CASSLGGRPHTEAFF TGTGCCAGCAGCTTAGGAGGTCGTCCTCACACTGAAGCTTTCTTT
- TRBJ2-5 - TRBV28 CASGEARGRETQYF TGTGCCAGCGGGGAAGCCAGGGGTCGGGAGACCCAGTACTTC
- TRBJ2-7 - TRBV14 CASSHTPDSGTEQYF TGTGCCAGCAGCCACACCCCGGACAGTGGTACCGAGCAGTACTTC
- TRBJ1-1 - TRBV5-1 CASSSNWGSTEAFF TGCGCCAGCAGCTCTAACTGGGGGAGCACTGAAGCTTTCTTT
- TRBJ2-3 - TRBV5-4 CASSFQRPSTDTQYF TGTGCCAGCAGCTTTCAGCGGCCTAGCACAGATACGCAGTATTTT
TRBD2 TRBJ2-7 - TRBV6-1 CASSENAGREGPYEQYF TGTGCCAGCAGTGAAAATGCGGGGCGGGAGGGCCCCTACGAGCAGTACTTC
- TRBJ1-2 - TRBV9 CASSVGQNYGYTF TGTGCCAGCAGCGTAGGGCAGAACTATGGCTACACCTTC
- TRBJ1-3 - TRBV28 CASSLAKTTVTGNIGGNTIYF TGTGCCAGCAGTTTGGCTAAGACGACAGTCACAGGGAATATAGGCGGAAACACCATATATTTT
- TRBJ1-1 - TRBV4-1 CASSRGGGGVTEAFF TGCGCCAGCAGCCGGGGAGGTGGAGGGGTGACTGAAGCTTTCTTT
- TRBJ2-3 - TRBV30 CAWSVGRGRGDTQYF TGTGCCTGGAGTGTAGGCAGGGGTAGGGGGGATACGCAGTATTTT
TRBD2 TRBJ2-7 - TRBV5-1 CASSPGGAREQYF TGCGCCAGCAGCCCGGGGGGGGCGCGGGAGCAGTACTTC
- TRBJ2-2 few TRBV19 CASSMSDTGELFF TGTGCCAGTAGTATGTCGGACACCGGGGAGCTGTTTTTT
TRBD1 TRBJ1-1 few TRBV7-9 CASSTRGQANTEAFF TGTGCCAGCAGCACGCGAGGACAGGCGAACACTGAAGCTTTCTTT